This T cell receptor beta chain was documented in a study of blood T cell repertoires in COVID-19. At the level of the study: Sites in the United States, Italy and Spain provided acute and convalescent COVID-19 samples.

There are 13 residues in the CDR3. Trimming pared 2 bases from V and 10 bases from J, leaving 12 bases between. CDR1 and CDR2 from the germline V gene are GTSNPN and SVGIG (reference sequence). Authors' processing steps: Estimation of nucleated cell counts was performed using reference gene primer amplification. Measured with immunoSEQ multiplex PCR; TCRdb has only the in-frame clones, and not every one. V and J calls and clone size are those listed in that table; D and trimming were worked out from the DNA. The sample consists of under 80,000 clones, about 80% of them appearing once. The TCR originated in a man aged 50-59 years with acute or convalescent COVID-19. Sequenced: peripheral blood. This sequence joins TRBV30 and TRBJ1-6; D is ambiguous. CDR3 coding DNA: TGTGCCTGGAGTAGCCAAAGCGGCTCACCCCTCCACTTT. It yields the protein CAWSSQSGSPLHF.